The clone carrying this TCR beta chain was counted only a few times. The antigen remains undetermined. Partitioning of CD4+ cells yielded a CD45RA+ naive subset and a CD45RA-negative memory subset. The method was immunoSEQ multiplex PCR; TCRdb's version includes in-frame clones alone and lacks a portion of them. The table has roughly 2.5 million clones, approximately 92% seen once; the top ten hold 0.11% to 0.15%. These data are taken from a study of shared clonotypes between healthy human individuals. The study, taken as a whole, reports: The sharing of 4.5% to 6.5% of naive CD4 clonotypes was seen across several donors. Non-shared clonotypes displayed generation probabilities falling below those of clonotypes present in all four donors. Incompleteness in sorted-subset sequencing, despite large depth, was shown by rarefaction.

CDR3 size: 11 residues. The TCR was taken from a man between 18 and 35 years old in good health. The rearrangement links TRBV21-1 to TRBJ2-7; the table's D call TRBD2 went unverified against the DNA. TRBV21-1 constitutes a pseudogene. Sequencing was performed on naive CD4+ T cells sorted from blood. Described subset: CD45RA+ positively selected. CDR3 nucleotide sequence: TGTGCCAGCAGCGAATACTTCGAGCAGTACTTC. This gives the protein CASSEYFEQYF.